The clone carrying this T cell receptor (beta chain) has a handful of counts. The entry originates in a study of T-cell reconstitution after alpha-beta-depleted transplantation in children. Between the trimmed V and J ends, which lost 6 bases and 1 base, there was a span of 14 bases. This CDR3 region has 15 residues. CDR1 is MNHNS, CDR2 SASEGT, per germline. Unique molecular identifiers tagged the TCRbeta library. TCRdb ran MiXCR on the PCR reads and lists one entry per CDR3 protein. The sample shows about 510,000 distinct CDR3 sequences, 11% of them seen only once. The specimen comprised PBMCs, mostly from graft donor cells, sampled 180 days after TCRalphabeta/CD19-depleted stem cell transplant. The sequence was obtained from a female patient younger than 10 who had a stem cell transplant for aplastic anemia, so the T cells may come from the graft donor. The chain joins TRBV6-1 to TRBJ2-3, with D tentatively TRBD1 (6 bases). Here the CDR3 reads CASRKQGWGTDTQYF. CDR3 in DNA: TGTGCCAGCAGGAAACAGGGCTGGGGCACAGATACGCAGTATTTT.